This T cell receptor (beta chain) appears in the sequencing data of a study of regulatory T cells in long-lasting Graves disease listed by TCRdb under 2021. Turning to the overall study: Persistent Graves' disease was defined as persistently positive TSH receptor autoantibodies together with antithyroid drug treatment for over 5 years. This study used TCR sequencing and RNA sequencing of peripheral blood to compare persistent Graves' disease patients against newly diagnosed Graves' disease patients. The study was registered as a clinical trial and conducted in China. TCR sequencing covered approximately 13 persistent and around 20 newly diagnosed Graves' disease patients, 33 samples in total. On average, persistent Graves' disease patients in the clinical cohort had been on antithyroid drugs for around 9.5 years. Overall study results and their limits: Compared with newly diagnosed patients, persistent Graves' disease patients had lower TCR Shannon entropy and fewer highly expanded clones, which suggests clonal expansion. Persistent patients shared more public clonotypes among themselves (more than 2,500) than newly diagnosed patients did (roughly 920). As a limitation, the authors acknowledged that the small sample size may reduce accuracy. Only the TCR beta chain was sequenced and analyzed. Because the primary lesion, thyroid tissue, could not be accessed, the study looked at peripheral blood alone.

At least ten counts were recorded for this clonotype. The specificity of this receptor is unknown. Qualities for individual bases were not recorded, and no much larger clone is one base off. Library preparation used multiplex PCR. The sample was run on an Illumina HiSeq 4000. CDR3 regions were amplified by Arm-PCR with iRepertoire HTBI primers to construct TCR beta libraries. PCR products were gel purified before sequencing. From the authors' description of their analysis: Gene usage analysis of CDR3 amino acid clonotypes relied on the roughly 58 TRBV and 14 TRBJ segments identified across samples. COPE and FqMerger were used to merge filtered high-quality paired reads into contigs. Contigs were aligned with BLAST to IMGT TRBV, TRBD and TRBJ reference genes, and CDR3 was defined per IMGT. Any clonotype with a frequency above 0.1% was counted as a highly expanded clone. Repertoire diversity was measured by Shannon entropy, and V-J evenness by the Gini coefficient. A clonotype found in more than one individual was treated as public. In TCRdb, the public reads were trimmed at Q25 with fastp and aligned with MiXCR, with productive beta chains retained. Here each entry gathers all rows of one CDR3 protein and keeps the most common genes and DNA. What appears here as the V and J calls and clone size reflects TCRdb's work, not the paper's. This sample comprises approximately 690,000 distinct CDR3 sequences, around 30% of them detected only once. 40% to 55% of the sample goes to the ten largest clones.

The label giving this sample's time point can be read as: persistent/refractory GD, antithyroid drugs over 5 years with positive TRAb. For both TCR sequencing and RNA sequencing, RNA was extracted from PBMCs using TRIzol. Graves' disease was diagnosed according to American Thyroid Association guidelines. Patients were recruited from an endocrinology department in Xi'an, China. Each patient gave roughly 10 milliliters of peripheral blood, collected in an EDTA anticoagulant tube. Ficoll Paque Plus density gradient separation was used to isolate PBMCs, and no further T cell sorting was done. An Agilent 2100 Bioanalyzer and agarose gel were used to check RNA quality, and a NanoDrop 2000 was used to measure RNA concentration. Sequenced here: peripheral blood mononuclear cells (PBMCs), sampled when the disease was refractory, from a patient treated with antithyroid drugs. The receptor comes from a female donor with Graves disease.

Here the CDR3 is given as CAISGERQGNYEQYF. In nucleotide form, the sequence is TGTGCCATCAGTGGCGAAAGACAGGGAAACTACGAGCAGTACTTC. The sequence is built from TRBV10-3 and TRBJ2-7, with TRBD1 identical over 7 junction bases. Reading the germline V gene gives CDR1 ENHRY and CDR2 SYGVKD. The CDR3 holds 15 amino acids from the cysteine to the phenylalanine. Left in the record is the CDR3 DNA by itself, 45 bases read in frame from the first base. The germline V and J ends show losses of 4 bases and 3 bases respectively, and no gene match explains 9 bases of the junction.